The 5 T cell receptor beta chains in this list originate from one sample, sequenced in a study of PD-1 blockade in classical Hodgkin lymphoma. Generated by immunoSEQ multiplex PCR, the TCRdb table keeps only in-frame clones and is missing some. The table includes around 70,000 clones, roughly two thirds detected once. Every patient had relapsed following autologous stem cell transplantation, and cohorts differed in brentuximab vedotin exposure. This sample comprised peripheral blood mononuclear cells (PBMCs), obtained before the second cycle of nivolumab. The source of these receptors is a human donor with classical Hodgkin lymphoma.

This clone has a single count. The chain carries TRBV2 and TRBJ2-1; 12 positions match TRBD2. This CDR3 comprises 14 residues. Trimming removed 4 bases from V and 10 bases from J; junction bases left unmatched: 5. Looked up from germline, CDR1 is SNHLY and CDR2 is FYNNEI. This chain's CDR3 is CASSVTSGRTEQFF. CDR3 DNA: TGTGCCAGCAGTGTTACTAGCGGGAGGACGGAGCAGTTCTTC.

This clone was seen a few times. V is TRBV2 and J is TRBJ1-1; D gene unclear. Trimming stripped 3 bases from V and 0 bases from J, with 8 bases between. CDR1 and CDR2 from the germline V gene are SNHLY and FYNNEI. The CDR3 spans 14 residues. CDR3 sequence: CASSEWNMNTEAFF. CDR3 in DNA: TGTGCCAGCAGTGAGTGGAACATGAACACTGAAGCTTTCTTT.

The V call is TRBV7-9, the J call TRBJ1-2; no firm D call. There are 14 residues in the CDR3. Trimming stripped 0 bases from V and 3 bases from J, with 8 bases between. The germline gives CDR1 SEHNR, CDR2 FQNEAQ (reference sequence). As DNA, the CDR3 is TGTGCCAGCAGCTTAGCGTGGCCAGACTATGGCTACACCTTC. Protein product: CASSLAWPDYGYTF.

V usage is TRBV28 and J usage is TRBJ2-1; possibly TRBD2 for D (7 bases). V dropped 6 bases and J dropped 7 bases, with 22 bases sitting between them. There are 16 residues in the CDR3. CDR1 is MDHEN, CDR2 SYDVKM, per germline. CDR3 protein: CASSKTTRGASNEQFF. Written as DNA, the CDR3 is TGTGCCAGCAGCAAAACTACCCGGGGGGCAAGTAATGAGCAGTTCTTC.

The chain links TRBV14 to TRBJ2-5; 9 nucleotides match TRBD1. CDR1 is SGHDN and CDR2 is FVKESK in the germline V gene. V lost 3 bases to trimming and J lost 1 base; unmatched junction nucleotides: 6. The CDR3 sequence is 16 residues long. The CDR3 bases are TGTGCCAGCAGCCAGGGGGACAGGGCCCTCCAAGAGACCCAGTACTTC. Encoded protein: CASSQGDRALQETQYF.